This T cell receptor beta chain is drawn from a study of cytomegalovirus exposure and HLA in healthy donors. General study findings and limits: Later work found most CMV-associated TCR beta chains apparently HLA-restricted. Later on, a genetic analysis was performed. It linked a missense variant in DCLRE1C with V- and J-gene trimming of TCR beta. A prior analysis recorded that most TCR beta V segments were productive about 90% or about 30% of the time. Among immune exposure information, only CMV serostatus was available.

Germline trimming cut 4 bases from V and 9 bases from J; bases unmatched to any gene: 12. There are 15 residues in the CDR3. Germline assignment: CDR1 SNHLY and CDR2 FYNNEI. A single count supports this clone. Its antigen is not known. With 60 Vbeta and 13 Jbeta primers, the PCR was carried out. Produced via immunoSEQ multiplex PCR; TCRdb's table is partial and in-frame only. This table has nearly 110,000 clones, around 70% appearing once. V and J are TRBV2 and TRBJ2-5; 9 nucleotides line up with TRBD2. The sample was PBMCs. The TCR originated in a boy younger than 18 in good health and CMV-seronegative. Here the CDR3 reads CASSVVAGAPGSQYF. Here the CDR3 DNA reads TGTGCCAGCAGTGTGGTAGCGGGGGCTCCGGGGTCCCAGTACTTC. Looking up the rest from reference TRBV2 and TRBJ2-5 gives the full variable domain: EPEVTQTPSHQVTQMGQEVILRCVPISNHLYFYWYRQILGQKVEFLVSFYNNEISEKSEIFDDQFSVERPDGSNFTLKIRSTKLEDSAMYFCASSVVAGAPGSQYFGPGTRLLVL.